This T cell receptor (beta chain) was identified in a study of low-dose radiotherapy and immunotherapy resistance in tumors. Looking at the study overall: Patients of Cohort 1 had 0.5 Gy fractions every 2 weeks, which summed to 6.5 Gy.

The TCRs were subjected to amplification over roughly 20 PCR cycles employing a constant-region primer in conjunction with a V-primer adapter. mRNA, once isolated, was amplified by in vitro transcription. TCRdb ran MiXCR on the reads and lists one entry per CDR3 protein. The sample includes approximately 52,000 distinct CDR3 sequences, 33% seen only once; the top ten take 8.2%. The V segment lost 6 bases and the J segment 5 bases; nucleotides outside the gene matches: 5. The CDR3 contains 15 residues. In germline, CDR1 is MDHEN, CDR2 SYDVKM. Time point: after trial treatment. Sample treatment: LDRT plus nivolumab, ipilimumab, low-dose cyclophosphamide and aspirin (RACIN trial).

The source material was PBMCs, sampled after low-dose radiotherapy plus immunotherapy. This sequence was found in a male donor with rectosigmoid adenocarcinoma. The V gene is TRBV28, the J gene TRBJ2-3; the match to TRBD2 covers 13 bases. CDR3 DNA sequence: TGTGCCAGCAGAAGGACTAGCGGGAGATTAGATACGCAGTATTTT. It codes for CASRRTSGRLDTQYF.